The rows below give T cell receptor beta chains drawn from one sample of a study of shared clonotypes between healthy human individuals. Using immunoSEQ multiplex PCR, the repertoire was profiled, and TCRdb retains in-frame clones only, with some absent. The table records around 610,000 clones, approximately 96% of them present only once. The sequenced material came from naive CD8+ T cells sorted from blood. The origin of the receptors is a woman aged 25 to 45 in good health. Each CDR3 is given with its conserved first and last residue. The D gene is left open where the match is weak. Rows may omit the clone size; those that give it use once, few, many or a size class.

>TRBV27|TRBJ1-1|NA|NA
TGTGCCAGCAGTTTATCGGCCAGGGAAGGAGTCACTGAAGCTTTCTTT
CASSLSAREGVTEAFF
>TRBV28|TRBJ1-1|NA|NA
TGTGCCAGCAGTTTAGGTCGGGCCACTGAAGCTTTCTTT
CASSLGRATEAFF
>TRBV13|TRBJ2-7|NA|TRBD1
TGTGCCAGCAGCTTATCAGTTGGACAGGGGTTGTACGAGCAGTACTTC
CASSLSVGQGLYEQYF
>TRBV2|TRBJ2-5|NA|NA
TGTGCCAGCAGTGAAGTTTGGCGGAAAGAGACCCAGTACTTC
CASSEVWRKETQYF
>TRBV2|TRBJ2-7|NA|NA
TGTGCCAGCAGTGAGAACTACGAGCAGTACTTC
CASSENYEQYF
>TRBV28|TRBJ2-1|once|TRBD2
TGTGCCAGCAGTTCACTAGCGGGAGTAACAAATGAGCAGTTCTTC
CASSSLAGVTNEQFF
>TRBV28|TRBJ2-3|once|TRBD2
TGTGCCAGCAGCACTAGCGGGAGGACAGATACGCAGTATTTT
CASSTSGRTDTQYF
>TRBV2|TRBJ2-7|NA|NA
TGTGCCAGCAGCTGGGACCCGGGATACGAGCAGTACTTC
CASSWDPGYEQYF
>TRBV2|TRBJ2-1|NA|TRBD2
TGTGCCAGCATTATAGGGGCGGGGGGCCCCTACAATGAGCAGTTCTTC
CASIIGAGGPYNEQFF
>TRBV28|TRBJ1-5|NA|NA
TGTGCCAGCAGTCAGCCCCAGCATTTT
CASSQPQHF
>TRBV7-8|TRBJ2-7|NA|NA
TGTGCCAGCAGCGACATTTCCTACGAGCAGTACTTC
CASSDISYEQYF
>TRBV27|TRBJ1-4|NA|NA
TGTGCCAGCAGTGAAACAGGTAGCACTAATGAAAAACTGTTTTTT
CASSETGSTNEKLFF
>TRBV7-8|TRBJ2-1|NA|NA
TGTGCCAGCAGCTTAGGGGGGATTTCGATTCCGTTCTTC
CASSLGGISIPFF
>TRBV6-7|TRBJ1-2|NA|TRBD1
TGTGCCAGCAGTTACCCGGGACAGGGCATGTGGAACTATGGCTACACCTTC
CASSYPGQGMWNYGYTF
>TRBV5-4|TRBJ2-1|NA|TRBD2
TGTGCCAGCAGCCCGTTATTTACCGGTAGCGGGTACAATGAGCAGTTCTTC
CASSPLFTGSGYNEQFF
>TRBV27|TRBJ2-3|NA|TRBD2
TGTGCCAGCAGTCCCGGACTAGCGGGAGGGCCGGTCTCAGATACGCAGTATTTT
CASSPGLAGGPVSDTQYF
>TRBV11-2|TRBJ2-7|NA|TRBD2
TGTGCCAGCAGCCTTCGACTAGCGGGAGTAGACGAGCAGTACTTC
CASSLRLAGVDEQYF
>TRBV14|TRBJ2-7|NA|TRBD1
TGTGCCAGCAGCCAAGCGAGGACAGGCATCTACGAGCAGTACTTC
CASSQARTGIYEQYF
>TRBV10-2|TRBJ2-5|NA|NA
TGCGCCAGCAGTGAGATGCGGAGCCAAGAGACCCAGTACTTC
CASSEMRSQETQYF
>TRBV4-1|TRBJ2-1|NA|NA
TGCGCCAGCAGCCAAGTTCCTGCAGGGAGCAATGAGCAGTTCTTC
CASSQVPAGSNEQFF
>TRBV12-5|TRBJ2-1|NA|NA
TGTGCTAGTGGTTTGCCGGTAGCGGCAGTGGGCACTGAGCAGTTCTTC
CASGLPVAAVGTEQFF
>TRBV19|TRBJ2-3|once|NA
TGTGCCAGTAGGGACGGTGGGGGGTACGCAGATACGCAGTATTTT
CASRDGGGYADTQYF
>TRBV4-1|TRBJ2-5|NA|TRBD1
TGCGCCAGCAGCCAAGTGGGGACAGAGGATTTCGAGACCCAGTACTTC
CASSQVGTEDFETQYF
>TRBV10-1|TRBJ2-1|NA|NA
TGCGCCAGTTCGGGCCTGAATAACTACAATGAGCAGTTCTTC
CASSGLNNYNEQFF
>TRBV7-9|TRBJ2-6|NA|TRBD1
TGTGCCAGCAGCTCAGCATATGGGACAGGGACCTCTGGGGCCAACGTCCTGACTTTC
CASSSAYGTGTSGANVLTF
>TRBV7-9|TRBJ2-7|NA|TRBD2
TGTGCCAGCAGCGGTAGCGGGAGTGGCTACGAGCAGTACTTC
CASSGSGSGYEQYF
>TRBV4-1|TRBJ2-2|NA|NA
TGCGCCAGCAGCCAAGTGACGCAGGGGAGCGGGGAGCTGTTTTTT
CASSQVTQGSGELFF
>TRBV4-2|TRBJ2-7|NA|NA
TGTGCCAGCAGCCACGGGATAGCACCCGCCTACGAGCAGTACTTC
CASSHGIAPAYEQYF
>TRBV5-4|TRBJ2-1|NA|TRBD1
TGTGCCAGCAGCCATCCGACAGGGAATGAGCAGTTCTTC
CASSHPTGNEQFF
>TRBV5-1|TRBJ2-7|NA|NA
TGCGCCAGCAGCTTATCAGGGGACGGATCCTACGAGCAGTACTTC
CASSLSGDGSYEQYF
>TRBV6-5|TRBJ2-1|NA|TRBD2
TGTGCCAGCAGCAGACTAGCGGGAGCTGAGCAGTTCTTC
CASSRLAGAEQFF
>TRBV27|TRBJ1-5|NA|TRBD1
TGTGCCAGCAGTCCAGGACAGGGGCATCAGCCCCAGCATTTT
CASSPGQGHQPQHF
>TRBV2|TRBJ2-4|NA|NA
TGTGCCAGCAGTGGGGACGGAGCCAAAAACATTCAGTACTTC
CASSGDGAKNIQYF
>TRBV19|TRBJ1-2|NA|NA
TGTGCCAGTAGTAATCCCCAAGGTCAGCTAAGCTACACCTTC
CASSNPQGQLSYTF
>TRBV9|TRBJ1-1|few|NA
TGTGCCAGCAGCGCTTCGAACACTGAAGCTTTCTTT
CASSASNTEAFF
>TRBV4-1|TRBJ1-2|few|NA
TGCGCCAGCAGCCAAGAGGCCAGGGGTAGCTATGGCTACACCTTC
CASSQEARGSYGYTF
>TRBV13|TRBJ2-5|few|NA
TGTGCCAGCAGCCCCCAAGAGACCCAGTACTTC
CASSPQETQYF
>TRBV5-1|TRBJ2-1|NA|NA
TGCGCCAGCAGCTTGGATAGCGAGGAAGAGCAGTTCTTC
CASSLDSEEEQFF
>TRBV7-8|TRBJ1-2|NA|TRBD1
TGTGCCAGCAGCAACGAAAGGACAGGGGCTGGTGGCTACACCTTC
CASSNERTGAGGYTF
>TRBV7-9|TRBJ2-7|once|NA
TGTGCCAGCAGTCAGGACAGCTCCTACGAGCAGTACTTC
CASSQDSSYEQYF
>TRBV28|TRBJ2-4|once|TRBD1
TGTGCCACCGGGGGAGGGGACAGGGGAAACATTCAGTACTTC
CATGGGDRGNIQYF
>TRBV5-6|TRBJ2-1|NA|NA
TGTGCCAGCAGCTCGAGTCCCAATGAGCAGTTCTTC
CASSSSPNEQFF
>TRBV28|TRBJ2-2|NA|NA
TGTGCCAGCAGTTCAAGACAGGTGTTGGCCGGGGAGCTGTTTTTT
CASSSRQVLAGELFF
>TRBV20-1|TRBJ2-5|NA|NA
TGCAGTGCTAGAGACCAAGAGACCCAGTACTTC
CSARDQETQYF
>TRBV7-9|TRBJ2-2|NA|TRBD2
TGTGCCAGCAGCCCGGGACTAGCAGCGAACACCGGGGAGCTGTTTTTT
CASSPGLAANTGELFF
>TRBV29-1|TRBJ1-2|NA|NA
TGCAGCGTTGTTCCCCCCGGCGAAAGGGTCCTTGGGGATCTCTATGGCTACACCTTC
CSVVPPGERVLGDLYGYTF
>TRBV5-8|TRBJ2-3|NA|TRBD2
TGTGCCAGCAGCTTGTCAAGGATAGCGGGATCTGTAGCAGATACGCAGTATTTT
CASSLSRIAGSVADTQYF
>TRBV7-8|TRBJ2-7|NA|NA
TGTGCCAGCAGCCCTTTGCTCGAGCAGTACTTC
CASSPLLEQYF
>TRBV28|TRBJ2-5|NA|NA
TGTGCCAGCAGTTTATTGGTCGAAGGCAGCCAAGAGACCCAGTACTTC
CASSLLVEGSQETQYF
>TRBV19|TRBJ2-1|few|TRBD2
TGTGCCAGTAGTATCTGGCTAGCGGGAGACAATGAGCAGTTCTTC
CASSIWLAGDNEQFF
>TRBV6-6|TRBJ1-1|NA|NA
TGTGCCAGCAGTTTGGACACTTACACTGAAGCTTTCTTT
CASSLDTYTEAFF
>TRBV7-9|TRBJ2-7|NA|NA
TGTGCCAGCAGCCTCAGTACAGGTCCCACTTACTACGAGCAGTACTTC
CASSLSTGPTYYEQYF
>TRBV29-1|TRBJ2-1|NA|TRBD2
TGCAGCGTTGCTTCCCGGGAGGACTACAATGAGCAGTTCTTC
CSVASREDYNEQFF
>TRBV6-5|TRBJ2-5|NA|NA
TGTGCCAGCAGTTACGTCAGGGCGACGGAGACCCAGTACTTC
CASSYVRATETQYF
>TRBV27|TRBJ2-3|NA|TRBD1
TGTGCCAGCAGCAGAACCCCCTCAGGGGGAATGGGCACAGATACGCAGTATTTT
CASSRTPSGGMGTDTQYF
>TRBV28|TRBJ1-4|NA|TRBD1
TGTGCCAGCAGTGGTCCCGGGACAGGGGCAACTAATGAAAAACTGTTTTTT
CASSGPGTGATNEKLFF